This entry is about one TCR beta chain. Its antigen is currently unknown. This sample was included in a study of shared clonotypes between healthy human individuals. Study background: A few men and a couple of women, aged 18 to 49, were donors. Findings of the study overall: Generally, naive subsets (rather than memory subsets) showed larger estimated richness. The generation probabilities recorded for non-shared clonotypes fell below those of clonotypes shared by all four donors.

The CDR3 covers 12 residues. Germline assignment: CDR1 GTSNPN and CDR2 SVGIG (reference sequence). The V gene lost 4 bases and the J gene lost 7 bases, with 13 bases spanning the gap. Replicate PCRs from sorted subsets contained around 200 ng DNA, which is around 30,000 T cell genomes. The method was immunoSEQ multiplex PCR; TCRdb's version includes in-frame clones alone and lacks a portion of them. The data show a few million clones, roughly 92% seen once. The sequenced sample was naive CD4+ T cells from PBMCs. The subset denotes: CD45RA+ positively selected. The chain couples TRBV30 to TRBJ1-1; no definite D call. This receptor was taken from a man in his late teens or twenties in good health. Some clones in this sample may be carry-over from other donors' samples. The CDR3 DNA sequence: TGTGCCTGGACCACTGGGCGCCGTGAAGCTTTCTTT. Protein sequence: CAWTTGRREAFF.